This T cell receptor (beta chain) appears in the sequencing data of a study of T-cell reconstitution after alpha-beta-depleted transplantation in children. As it was prepared, the TCRbeta library received unique molecular identifiers. TCRdb re-called the PCR reads through MiXCR, storing one row per CDR3 protein. The sample holds hundreds of thousands of distinct CDR3 sequences; roughly 9.5% are singletons and the top ten take around 10%. There are 14 residues in the CDR3. Germline V gene lookup returns CDR1 SGDLS and CDR2 YYNGEE. Between the trimmed V and J ends, which lost 1 base and 6 bases, there was a span of 8 bases. This clonotype was recorded at least ten times.

This sample comprised PBMCs from the stem cell graft donor, obtained from the stem cell graft. The chain has TRBV9 and TRBJ1-6, with no clear D. The TCR sequence derives from a human donor who donated a stem cell graft to a child with SCID. CDR3 nucleotide sequence: TGTGCCAGCAGCGTAACGGATACTAATTCACCCCTCCACTTT. Protein product: CASSVTDTNSPLHF.